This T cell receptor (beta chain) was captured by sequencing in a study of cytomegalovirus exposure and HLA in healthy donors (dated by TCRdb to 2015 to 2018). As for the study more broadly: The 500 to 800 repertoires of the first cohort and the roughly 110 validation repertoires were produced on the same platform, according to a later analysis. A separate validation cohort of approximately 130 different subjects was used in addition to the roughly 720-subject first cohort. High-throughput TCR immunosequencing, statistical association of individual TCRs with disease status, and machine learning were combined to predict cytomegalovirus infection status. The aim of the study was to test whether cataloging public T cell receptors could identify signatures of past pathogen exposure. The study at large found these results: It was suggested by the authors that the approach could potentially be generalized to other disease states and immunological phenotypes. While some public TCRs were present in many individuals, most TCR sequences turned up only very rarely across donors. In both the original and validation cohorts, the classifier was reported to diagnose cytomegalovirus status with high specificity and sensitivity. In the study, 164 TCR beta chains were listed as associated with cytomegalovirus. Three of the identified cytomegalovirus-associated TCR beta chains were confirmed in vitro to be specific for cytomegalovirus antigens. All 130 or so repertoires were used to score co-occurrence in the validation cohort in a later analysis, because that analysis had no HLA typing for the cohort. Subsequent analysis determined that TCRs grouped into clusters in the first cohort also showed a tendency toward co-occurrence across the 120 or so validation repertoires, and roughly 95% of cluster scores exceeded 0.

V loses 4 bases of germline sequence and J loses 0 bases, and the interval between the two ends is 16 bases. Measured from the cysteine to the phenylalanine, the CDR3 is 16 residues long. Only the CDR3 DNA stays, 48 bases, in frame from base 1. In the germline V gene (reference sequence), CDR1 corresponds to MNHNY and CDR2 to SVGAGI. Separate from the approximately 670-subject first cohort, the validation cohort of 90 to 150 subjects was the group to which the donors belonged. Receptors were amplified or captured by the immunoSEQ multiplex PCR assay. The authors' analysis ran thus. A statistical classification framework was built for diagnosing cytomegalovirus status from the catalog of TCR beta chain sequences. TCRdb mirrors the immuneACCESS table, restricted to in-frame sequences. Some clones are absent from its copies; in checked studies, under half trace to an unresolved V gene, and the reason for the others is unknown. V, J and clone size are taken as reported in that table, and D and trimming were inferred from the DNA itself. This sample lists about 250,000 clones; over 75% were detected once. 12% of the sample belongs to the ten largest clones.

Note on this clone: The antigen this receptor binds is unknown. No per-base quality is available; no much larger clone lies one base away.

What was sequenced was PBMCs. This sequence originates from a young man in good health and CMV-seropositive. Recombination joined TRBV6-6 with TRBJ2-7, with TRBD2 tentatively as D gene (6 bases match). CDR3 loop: CASSSPPGRDSYEQYF. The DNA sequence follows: TGTGCCAGCAGTTCCCCACCGGGGCGGGACTCCTACGAGCAGTACTTC.